This is a list of T cell receptor beta chains from one sample in a study of cytomegalovirus exposure and HLA in healthy donors. Sequencing was performed with immunoSEQ multiplex PCR; in TCRdb, only in-frame clones are kept and a portion is missing. The data contain 60,000 to 85,000 clones, roughly 74% of them singletons. Sample: PBMCs. These receptors originate from a man in his forties in good health and CMV-seronegative. Both conserved end residues are part of each CDR3. A D gene is named only where the DNA matches it firmly. Only some rows state a clone size, as once, few, many or a class for expanded clones.

J,size,V,D,DNA,CDR3
TRBJ2-7,few,TRBV5-1,TRBD1,TGCGCCAGCAGCCCGGGACAGGGGGTAGAGTCCTACGAGCAGTACTTC,CASSPGQGVESYEQYF
TRBJ1-5,.,TRBV5-6,TRBD1,TGTGCCAGCAGCTTGGGACAGGGGGTGGTCAATCAGCCCCAGCATTTT,CASSLGQGVVNQPQHF
TRBJ2-1,.,TRBV6-1,TRBD2,TGTGCCAGCAAGGTCGGACTAGCGACCCACAATGAGCAGTTCTTC,CASKVGLATHNEQFF
TRBJ2-5,.,TRBV30,.,TGTGCCTGGAGGGCGGTTCAAGAGACCCAGTACTTC,CAWRAVQETQYF
TRBJ1-2,.,TRBV10-3,TRBD1,TGTGCCATCAGTGACCCACAGGGGCGAGGCTACACCTTC,CAISDPQGRGYTF
TRBJ1-2,.,TRBV6-6,TRBD1,TGTGCCAGCATCCTGACAGGGGGGGGCTACACCTTC,CASILTGGGYTF
TRBJ2-2,.,TRBV11-2,.,TGTGCCAGCAGCGTCGTTCAGGGTTACACCGGGGAGCTGTTTTTT,CASSVVQGYTGELFF
TRBJ2-1,few,TRBV4-3,TRBD2,TGCGCCAGCAGCCAACCGAGCGGGGGTGTCAATGAGCAGTTCTTC,CASSQPSGGVNEQFF
TRBJ1-6,.,TRBV5-1,.,TGCGCCAGCAGCTTGGAGGTCACAGGCTATAATTCACCCCTCCACTTT,CASSLEVTGYNSPLHF
TRBJ2-7,.,TRBV5-6,TRBD1,TGTGCCAGCAGCCCCCGGACAGGGGACGAGCAGTACTTC,CASSPRTGDEQYF
TRBJ1-2,.,TRBV4-2,TRBD1,TGTGCCAGCAGCCAAGATCAACAGGGGCACTATGGCTACACCTTC,CASSQDQQGHYGYTF
TRBJ2-5,few,TRBV6-5,.,TGTGCCTCCTCCCCCGTCCAGAGGGAGACCCAGTACTTC,CASSPVQRETQYF
TRBJ1-5,.,TRBV5-1,.,TGCGCCAGCAGCCCGGACGGGAGGGCCGCACAGCCCCAGCATTTT,CASSPDGRAAQPQHF
TRBJ2-5,few,TRBV29-1,.,TGCAGCGTTGAAGAAGAAGACTGGAGAGAGACCCAGTACTTC,CSVEEEDWRETQYF
TRBJ1-1,few,TRBV5-1,.,TGCGCCAGCAGCTTGTCCGGGATTGGTGAAGCTTTCTTT,CASSLSGIGEAFF
TRBJ2-7,.,TRBV7-7,.,TGTGCTAGCAGCCCCAACTCACAGGGCTACGAGCAGTACTTC,CASSPNSQGYEQYF
TRBJ2-2,few,TRBV6-1,.,TGTGCCAGCAGTGAAGCGGGGTCGCCGGGGACTGTAAACACCGGGGAGCTGTTTTTT,CASSEAGSPGTVNTGELFF
TRBJ2-7,.,TRBV14,TRBD1,TGTGCCAGCAGCCAACCTGGGACAGGGGCCGAGCAGTACTTC,CASSQPGTGAEQYF
TRBJ2-7,.,TRBV7-2,TRBD1,TGTGCCAGCAGCTTGGGGCAGGGGGATTACGAGCAGTACTTC,CASSLGQGDYEQYF
TRBJ2-5,.,TRBV7-9,.,TGTTCCAGCAGCTTTACAGGGTTCCAAGAGACCCAGTACTTC,CSSSFTGFQETQYF
TRBJ2-5,.,TRBV5-1,TRBD2,TGCGCCCGCAGCTTGGCGGGACTAGCGGAACAAGAGACCCAGTACTTC,CARSLAGLAEQETQYF
TRBJ1-6,.,TRBV11-1,.,TGTGCCAGCAGGGGCGATGTTTCGGATTCACCCCTCCACTTT,CASRGDVSDSPLHF
TRBJ1-2,.,TRBV6-5,.,TGTGCCAGCAGTGACAGTTCTAACTATGGCTACACCTTC,CASSDSSNYGYTF
TRBJ2-3,.,TRBV30,TRBD2,TGTGCCGGATTGGCTGGGGGGGAGTGGACAGATACGCAGTATTTT,CAGLAGGEWTDTQYF
TRBJ1-2,.,TRBV6-5,.,TGTGCCAGCAGTTACTACAGGGTGTCGGTCGGGGGCTACACCTTC,CASSYYRVSVGGYTF